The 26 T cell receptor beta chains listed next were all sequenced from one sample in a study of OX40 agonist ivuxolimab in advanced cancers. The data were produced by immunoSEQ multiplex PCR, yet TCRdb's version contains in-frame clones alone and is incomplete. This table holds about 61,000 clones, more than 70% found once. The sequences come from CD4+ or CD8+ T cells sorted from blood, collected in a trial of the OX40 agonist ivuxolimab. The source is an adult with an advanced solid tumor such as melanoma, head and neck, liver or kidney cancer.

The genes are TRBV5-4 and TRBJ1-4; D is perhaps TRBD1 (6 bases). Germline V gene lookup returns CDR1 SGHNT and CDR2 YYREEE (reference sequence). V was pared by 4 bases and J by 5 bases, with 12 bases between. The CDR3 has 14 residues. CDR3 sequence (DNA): TGTGCCAGCAGCGCGGACAGATTGAATGAAAAACTGTTTTTT. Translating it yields CASSADRLNEKLFF.

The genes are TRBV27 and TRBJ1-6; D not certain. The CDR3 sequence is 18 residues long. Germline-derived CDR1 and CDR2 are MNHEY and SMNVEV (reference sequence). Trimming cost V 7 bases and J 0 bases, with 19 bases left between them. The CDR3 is CASILTGRGVSYNSPLHF. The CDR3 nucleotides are TGTGCCAGCATCCTCACCGGGCGGGGAGTCTCCTATAATTCACCCCTCCACTTT.

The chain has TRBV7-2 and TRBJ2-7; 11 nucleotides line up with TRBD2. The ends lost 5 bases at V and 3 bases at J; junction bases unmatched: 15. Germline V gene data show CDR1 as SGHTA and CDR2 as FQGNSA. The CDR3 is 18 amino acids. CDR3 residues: CASSPTGRASGRSYEQYF. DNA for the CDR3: TGTGCCAGCAGCCCCACGGGCAGAGCTAGCGGGAGGAGCTACGAGCAGTACTTC.

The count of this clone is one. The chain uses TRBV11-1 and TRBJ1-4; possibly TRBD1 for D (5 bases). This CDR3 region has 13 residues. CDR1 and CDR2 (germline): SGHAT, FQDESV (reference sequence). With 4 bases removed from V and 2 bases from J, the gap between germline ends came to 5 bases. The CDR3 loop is CASSWGTNEKLFF. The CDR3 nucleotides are TGTGCCAGCAGCTGGGGGACTAATGAAAAACTGTTTTTT.

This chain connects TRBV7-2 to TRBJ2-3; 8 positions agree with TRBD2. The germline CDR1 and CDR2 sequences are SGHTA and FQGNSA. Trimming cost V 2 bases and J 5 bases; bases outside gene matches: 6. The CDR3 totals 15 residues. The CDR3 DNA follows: TGTGCCAGCAGCTTAAGGCGGGAGGTAGTAGATACGCAGTATTTT. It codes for CASSLRREVVDTQYF. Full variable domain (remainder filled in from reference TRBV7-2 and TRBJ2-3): GAGVSQSPSNKVTEKGKDVELRCDPISGHTALYWYRQSLGQGLEFLIYFQGNSAPDKSGLPSDRFSAERTGGSVSTLTIQRTQQEDSAVYLCASSLRREVVDTQYFGPGTRLTVL.

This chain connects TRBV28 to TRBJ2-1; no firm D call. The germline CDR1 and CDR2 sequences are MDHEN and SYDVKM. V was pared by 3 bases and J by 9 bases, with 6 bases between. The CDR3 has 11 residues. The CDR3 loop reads CASSFASEQFF. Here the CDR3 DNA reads TGTGCCAGCAGTTTTGCCAGTGAGCAGTTCTTC.

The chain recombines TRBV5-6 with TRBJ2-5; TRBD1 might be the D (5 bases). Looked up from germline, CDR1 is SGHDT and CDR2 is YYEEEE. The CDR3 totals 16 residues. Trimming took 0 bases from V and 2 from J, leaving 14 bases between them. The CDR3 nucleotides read TGTGCCAGCAGCTTGGCGGCAGGGATGGCACAAGAGACCCAGTACTTC. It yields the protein CASSLAAGMAQETQYF.

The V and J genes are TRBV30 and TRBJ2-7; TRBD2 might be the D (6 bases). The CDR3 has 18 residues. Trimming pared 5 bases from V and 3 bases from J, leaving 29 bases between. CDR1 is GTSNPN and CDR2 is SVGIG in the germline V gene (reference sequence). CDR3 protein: CAWLPIRDLGRGRYEQYF. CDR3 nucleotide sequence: TGTGCCTGGCTACCAATCCGGGACCTAGGGCGGGGCCGCTACGAGCAGTACTTC.

CDR3 nucleotides: TGCGCCAGCAGCCAAGGGACACCAGGGGGCTACGAGCAGTACTTC. Amino acid sequence: CASSQGTPGGYEQYF. The chain is built from TRBV4-1 and TRBJ2-7; TRBD1 agrees at 7 bases. The CDR3 extends over 15 amino acids. Looked up from germline, CDR1 is MGHRA and CDR2 is YSYEKL. V shed 1 base and J 3 bases; nucleotides not matched to a gene: 6.

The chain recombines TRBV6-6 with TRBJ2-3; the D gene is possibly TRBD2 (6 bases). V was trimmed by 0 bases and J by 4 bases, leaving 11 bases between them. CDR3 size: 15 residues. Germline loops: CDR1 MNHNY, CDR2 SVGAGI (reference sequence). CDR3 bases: TGTGCCAGCAGTTACTCGATCGGGAGTGCAGATACGCAGTATTTT. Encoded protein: CASSYSIGSADTQYF.

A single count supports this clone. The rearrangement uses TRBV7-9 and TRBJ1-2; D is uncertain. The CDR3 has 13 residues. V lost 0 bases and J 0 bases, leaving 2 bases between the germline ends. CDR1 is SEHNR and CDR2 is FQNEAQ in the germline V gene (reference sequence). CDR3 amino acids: CASSLAANYGYTF. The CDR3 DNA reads TGTGCCAGCAGCTTAGCGGCTAACTATGGCTACACCTTC.

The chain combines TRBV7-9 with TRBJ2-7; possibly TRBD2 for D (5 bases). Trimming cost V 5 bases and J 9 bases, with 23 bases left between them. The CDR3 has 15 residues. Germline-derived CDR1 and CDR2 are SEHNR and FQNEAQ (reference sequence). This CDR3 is CASSPDPGLDTRQYF. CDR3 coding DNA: TGTGCCAGCAGCCCCGACCCCGGACTGGATACACGGCAGTACTTC.

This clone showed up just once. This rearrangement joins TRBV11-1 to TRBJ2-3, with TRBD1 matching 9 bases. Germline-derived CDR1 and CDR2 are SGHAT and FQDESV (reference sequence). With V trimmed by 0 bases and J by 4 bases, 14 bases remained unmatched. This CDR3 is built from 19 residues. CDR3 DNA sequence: TGTGCCAGCAGCTTAGCCCTGGGCCGGACAGGGGAAGAGGCAGATACGCAGTATTTT. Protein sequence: CASSLALGRTGEEADTQYF.

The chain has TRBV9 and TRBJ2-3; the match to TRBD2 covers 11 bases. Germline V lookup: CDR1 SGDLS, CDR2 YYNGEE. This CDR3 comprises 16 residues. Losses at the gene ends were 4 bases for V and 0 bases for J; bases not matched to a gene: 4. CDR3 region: CASSPRTSGSTDTQYF. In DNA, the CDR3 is TGTGCCAGCAGCCCAAGGACTAGCGGGAGCACAGATACGCAGTATTTT.

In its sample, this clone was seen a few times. CDR3 loop: CASSQDRNGDTQYF. CDR3 bases: TGTGCCAGCAGCCAAGATAGGAACGGAGATACGCAGTATTTT. The gene calls are TRBV4-2 and TRBJ2-3; D gene uncertain. V was shortened by 0 bases and J by 5 bases, with 9 bases between the two germline ends. This CDR3 spans 14 amino acids. The germline gives CDR1 LGHNA, CDR2 YNFKEQ.

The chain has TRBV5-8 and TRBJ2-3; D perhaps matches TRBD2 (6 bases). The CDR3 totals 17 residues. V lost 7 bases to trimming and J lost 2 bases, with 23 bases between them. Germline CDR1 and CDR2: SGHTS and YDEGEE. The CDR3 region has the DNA TGTGCCAGCCCGGAGGGTTGGTCAGGGAGACCCACAGATACGCAGTATTTT. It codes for CASPEGWSGRPTDTQYF.

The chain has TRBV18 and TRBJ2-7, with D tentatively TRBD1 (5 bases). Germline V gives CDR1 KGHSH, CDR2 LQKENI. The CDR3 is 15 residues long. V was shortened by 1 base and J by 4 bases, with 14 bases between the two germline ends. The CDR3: CASSPLARERYEQYF. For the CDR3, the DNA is TGTGCCAGCTCACCACTCGCCAGGGAACGGTACGAGCAGTACTTC.

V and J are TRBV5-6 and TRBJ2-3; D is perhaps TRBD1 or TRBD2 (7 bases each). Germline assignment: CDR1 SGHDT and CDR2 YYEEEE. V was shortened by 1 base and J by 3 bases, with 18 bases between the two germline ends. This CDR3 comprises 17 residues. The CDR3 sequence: CASSLQGGGEWTDTQYF. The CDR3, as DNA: TGTGCCAGCAGCTTGCAGGGAGGGGGCGAATGGACAGATACGCAGTATTTT.

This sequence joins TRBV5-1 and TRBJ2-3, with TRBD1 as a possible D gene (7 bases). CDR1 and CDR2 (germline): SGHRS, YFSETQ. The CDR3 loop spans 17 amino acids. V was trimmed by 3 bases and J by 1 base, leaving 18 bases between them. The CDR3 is CASSSVTGEVGTDTQYF. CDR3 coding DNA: TGCGCCAGCAGCTCGGTTACAGGGGAGGTAGGCACAGATACGCAGTATTTT.

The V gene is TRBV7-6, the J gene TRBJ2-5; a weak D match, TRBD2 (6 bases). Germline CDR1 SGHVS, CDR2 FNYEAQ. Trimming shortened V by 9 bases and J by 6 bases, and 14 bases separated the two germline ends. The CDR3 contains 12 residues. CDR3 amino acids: CARLAKGKTQYF. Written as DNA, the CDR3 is TGTGCCAGGCTAGCGAAGGGGAAGACCCAGTACTTC.

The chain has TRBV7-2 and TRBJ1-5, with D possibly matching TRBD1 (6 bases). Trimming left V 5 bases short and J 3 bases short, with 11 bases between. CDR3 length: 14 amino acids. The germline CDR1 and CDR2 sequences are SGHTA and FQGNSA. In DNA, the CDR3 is TGTGCCAGCAGCGCGACAGGATTCAATCAGCCCCAGCATTTT. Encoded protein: CASSATGFNQPQHF.

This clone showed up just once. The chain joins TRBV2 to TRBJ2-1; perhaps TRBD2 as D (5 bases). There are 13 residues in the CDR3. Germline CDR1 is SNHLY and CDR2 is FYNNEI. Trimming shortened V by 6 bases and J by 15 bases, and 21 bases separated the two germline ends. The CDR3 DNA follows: TGTGCCAGCAGGCTACTCGCTGAAGGTCGGGGGTTCTTC. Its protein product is CASRLLAEGRGFF.

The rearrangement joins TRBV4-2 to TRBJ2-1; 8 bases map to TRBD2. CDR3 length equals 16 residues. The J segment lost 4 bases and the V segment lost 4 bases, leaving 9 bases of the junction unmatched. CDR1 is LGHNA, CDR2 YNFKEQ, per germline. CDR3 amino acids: CASSPPGLGTYNEQFF. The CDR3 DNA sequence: TGTGCCAGCAGCCCTCCGGGACTAGGGACATACAATGAGCAGTTCTTC.

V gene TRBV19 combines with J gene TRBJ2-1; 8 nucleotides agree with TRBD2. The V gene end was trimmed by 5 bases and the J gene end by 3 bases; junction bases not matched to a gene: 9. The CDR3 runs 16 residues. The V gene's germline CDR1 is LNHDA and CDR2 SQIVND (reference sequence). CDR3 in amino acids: CASSPETSVDYNEQFF. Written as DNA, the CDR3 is TGTGCCAGTAGTCCCGAGACTAGCGTCGACTACAATGAGCAGTTCTTC.

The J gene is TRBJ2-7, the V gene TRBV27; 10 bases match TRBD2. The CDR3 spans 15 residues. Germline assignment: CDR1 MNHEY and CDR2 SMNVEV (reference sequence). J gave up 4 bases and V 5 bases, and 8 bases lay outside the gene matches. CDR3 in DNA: TGTGCCAGCAGTCCTACTAGCGGGAATGAGTACGAGCAGTACTTC. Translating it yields CASSPTSGNEYEQYF.

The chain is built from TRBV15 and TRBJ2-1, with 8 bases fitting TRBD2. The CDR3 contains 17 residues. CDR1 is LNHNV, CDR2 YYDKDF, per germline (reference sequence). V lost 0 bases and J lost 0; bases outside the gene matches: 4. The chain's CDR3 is CATSRDLAGGSYNEQFF. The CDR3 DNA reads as TGTGCCACCAGCAGAGATCTGGCGGGAGGCTCCTACAATGAGCAGTTCTTC.